The rows below give T cell receptor beta chains drawn from one sample of a study of shared clonotypes between healthy human individuals. TCRdb's table, derived via immunoSEQ multiplex PCR, lists solely in-frame clones and lacks some. The sample holds under 850,000 clones, 80% to 95% seen once. Sequencing was done on a sample of naive CD8+ T cells sorted from blood. All receptors derive from a man aged 25-45 years in good health. Each CDR3 is given with its conserved first and last residue. D genes are given only for firm matches. Only part of the rows carry a size: once, few, many, or a class if the clone is expanded.

v_call	clone_size	d_call	j_call	cdr3_nt	cdr3_aa
TRBV2	NA	TRBD2	TRBJ2-1	TGTGCCAGCAGTGAAGCTAGCGGGACTGAAAATGAGCAGTTCTTC	CASSEASGTENEQFF
TRBV11-2	NA	TRBD1	TRBJ2-7	TGTGCCAGCAGCCAGACAGGGCAATCCTACGAGCAGTACTTC	CASSQTGQSYEQYF
TRBV2	NA	NA	TRBJ2-1	TGTGCCAGCAGTGAAATGGGCAGTCGTAATGAGCAGTTCTTC	CASSEMGSRNEQFF
TRBV5-1	once	NA	TRBJ2-5	TGCGCCAGCAGCGACGACCCCGGGACAAGGACCCAGTACTTC	CASSDDPGTRTQYF
TRBV11-2	once	TRBD2	TRBJ2-5	TGTGCCAGCCGCGGGGCGGGAGCAGAGACCCAGTACTTC	CASRGAGAETQYF
TRBV2	NA	NA	TRBJ1-1	TGTGCCAGCAGTGAAGTGACGGCCAACACTGAAGCTTTCTTT	CASSEVTANTEAFF
TRBV11-2	NA	TRBD1	TRBJ2-7	TGTGCCAGCAGCGCACTTGAGGACAGGGACGAGCAGTACTTC	CASSALEDRDEQYF
TRBV4-1	NA	NA	TRBJ2-3	TGCGCCAGCAGCCTGGATGGCGGCACTAGCACAGATACGCAGTATTTT	CASSLDGGTSTDTQYF
TRBV15	NA	NA	TRBJ2-7	TGTGCCACCAGCAGAGATAGGTCCGCCGAGCAGTACTTC	CATSRDRSAEQYF
TRBV6-5	NA	NA	TRBJ2-1	TGTGCCAGCAGTTACCGGGATGAGCAGTTCTTC	CASSYRDEQFF
TRBV19	once	NA	TRBJ2-7	TGTGCCAGTAGTATGGACAGCTACGAGCAGTACTTC	CASSMDSYEQYF
TRBV11-3	NA	NA	TRBJ1-1	TGTGCCAGCAGCTTTAGTTCGGGTAACACTGAAGCTTTCTTT	CASSFSSGNTEAFF
TRBV5-4	NA	TRBD1	TRBJ2-6	TGTGCCAGCAGCTTAGGGACAGCACCTGGGGCCAACGTCCTGACTTTC	CASSLGTAPGANVLTF
TRBV27	NA	TRBD2	TRBJ2-7	TGTGCCAGCAGTGCTAGCGGGAGGGTCCGGGAGCAGTACTTC	CASSASGRVREQYF
TRBV28	NA	NA	TRBJ2-7	TGTGCCAGCAGTTTATGGAACTCGGGCTACGAGCAGTACTTC	CASSLWNSGYEQYF
TRBV7-2	NA	NA	TRBJ2-7	TGTGCCAGCAGCCCGGTGGGGGTCTACGAGCAGTACTTC	CASSPVGVYEQYF
TRBV4-1	NA	TRBD1	TRBJ2-2	TGCGCCAGCAGCCAAGACCCCCCAGGGGGCACCGGGGAGCTGTTTTTT	CASSQDPPGGTGELFF
TRBV4-3	NA	NA	TRBJ2-1	TGCGCCAGCAGCCAAGATCTGATGCTCCCTCGGGATGAGCAGTTCTTC	CASSQDLMLPRDEQFF
TRBV28	NA	NA	TRBJ2-7	TGTGCCAGCAGTTTTCGGACTGCCTACGAGCAGTACTTC	CASSFRTAYEQYF
TRBV7-9	NA	TRBD2	TRBJ2-1	TGTGCCAGCAGCTCGAGGACTAGCGGCACCTACAATGAGCAGTTCTTC	CASSSRTSGTYNEQFF
TRBV29-1	once	NA	TRBJ2-7	TGCAGCGTTGTTGGGCCCGGAACCTCCTACGAGCAGTACTTC	CSVVGPGTSYEQYF
TRBV2	NA	TRBD1	TRBJ1-4	TGTGCCAGCAGGAGGGGGACAGGGGGCTTGGCTAATGAAAAACTGTTTTTT	CASRRGTGGLANEKLFF
TRBV7-9	NA	NA	TRBJ2-3	TGTGCCAGCAGGGGGCAGGGTCCAGATACGCAGTATTTT	CASRGQGPDTQYF
TRBV10-2	NA	TRBD1	TRBJ1-1	TGCGCCAGCGGGGACAGGGCGAACACTGAAGCTTTCTTT	CASGDRANTEAFF
TRBV7-9	NA	NA	TRBJ1-5	TGTGCCAGCAGCTTAGAAGGGGGAGGACAGCCCCAGCATTTT	CASSLEGGGQPQHF
TRBV29-1	NA	NA	TRBJ2-1	TGCAGCGTTGAAGGGTGGCTGACTAGCTCCTACAATGAGCAGTTCTTC	CSVEGWLTSSYNEQFF
TRBV28	NA	TRBD2	TRBJ2-3	TGTGCCAGCAGTTTATGGACTAGCGGGAGTAGGACAGATACGCAGTATTTT	CASSLWTSGSRTDTQYF
TRBV2	NA	NA	TRBJ1-2	TGTGCCAGCAAGGAGGGGGTTTACTATGGCTACACCTTC	CASKEGVYYGYTF
TRBV7-9	NA	NA	TRBJ2-1	TGTGCCAGCAGCTACCCGGGACATACCCTCAATGAGCAGTTCTTC	CASSYPGHTLNEQFF
TRBV19	NA	TRBD2	TRBJ2-1	TGTGCCAGTAGTTCTAGCGGGAGGGATCTCTACTACAATGAGCAGTTCTTC	CASSSSGRDLYYNEQFF
TRBV7-2	NA	NA	TRBJ2-7	TGTGCCAGCAGCTTAACGACATCTTACGAGCAGTACTTC	CASSLTTSYEQYF
TRBV7-8	NA	NA	TRBJ2-7	TGTGCCAGCAGCTTAGCGAGGGGGAGTTCCTACGAGCAGTACTTC	CASSLARGSSYEQYF
TRBV28	NA	NA	TRBJ2-6	TGTGCCAGCATAGGACAGCCAGTCTCTGGGGCCAACGTCCTGACTTTC	CASIGQPVSGANVLTF
TRBV7-2	NA	NA	TRBJ2-2	TGTGCCAGCAGCGATTTCTGGACTAAAAACACCGGGGAGCTGTTTTTT	CASSDFWTKNTGELFF
TRBV15	NA	TRBD1	TRBJ1-1	TGTGCCACCAGCGGAAGTTTTAGGGGGCCTGAAGCTTTCTTT	CATSGSFRGPEAFF
TRBV7-9	NA	TRBD1	TRBJ1-5	TGTGCCAGCAGCCCGGGACAGGGCAGTCAGCCCCAGCATTTT	CASSPGQGSQPQHF
TRBV7-8	NA	NA	TRBJ2-7	TGTGCCAGCAGCTTGGGAAGATTACAGGAATACACCTACGAGCAGTACTTC	CASSLGRLQEYTYEQYF
TRBV29-1	NA	NA	TRBJ2-7	TGCAGCGCCCGGGCCAGCTACGAGCAGTACTTC	CSARASYEQYF
TRBV6-5	NA	NA	TRBJ2-7	TGTGCCAGCAGTACCCCGGGACCGGGCTCCTACGAGCAGTACTTC	CASSTPGPGSYEQYF
TRBV9	NA	TRBD1	TRBJ2-7	TGTGCCAGCAGCGTCGGACAGGGGTTTACCGAGCAGTACTTC	CASSVGQGFTEQYF
TRBV7-9	NA	NA	TRBJ2-5	TGTGCCAGCAGCTCTCCCCGGGACTGGCACTTC	CASSSPRDWHF
TRBV5-6	few	TRBD1	TRBJ1-5	TGTGCCAGCAGCTGGGGGACAGGGGTTAGCAATCAGCCCCAGCATTTT	CASSWGTGVSNQPQHF
TRBV5-6	NA	TRBD1	TRBJ2-1	TGTGCCAGCAGCTTCCCGGACAGGGCCTACAATGAGCAGTTCTTC	CASSFPDRAYNEQFF
TRBV7-9	NA	TRBD2	TRBJ2-7	TGTGCCAGCAGCCCGACTAGCGGTAGCTCCTACGAGCAGTACTTC	CASSPTSGSSYEQYF
TRBV28	NA	TRBD1	TRBJ2-7	TGTGCCAGCAGTTCGCCGTCCGCAACAGGGGGCAAATACTACGAGCAGTACTTC	CASSSPSATGGKYYEQYF
TRBV27	NA	TRBD1	TRBJ2-7	TGTGCCAGCAGTTTGACAGGGGGGGGATTTTACGAGCAGTACTTC	CASSLTGGGFYEQYF
TRBV7-7	NA	TRBD2	TRBJ2-1	TGTGCCAGCAGCTACCGACTAGCGGGGTACAATGAGCAGTTCTTC	CASSYRLAGYNEQFF